This is a list of T cell receptor beta chains from one sample in a study of beta chain features in type 1 diabetes. Clones were read by immunoSEQ multiplex PCR, and TCRdb kept only the in-frame ones, dropping some. The sample includes about 200,000 clones, roughly 10% of them seen just once. What was sequenced was central memory CD4+ T cells from blood. The origin of the receptors is a man younger than 30 in good health. The CDR3 runs from the conserved cysteine through the conserved F or W. The D gene is left open where the match is weak. Size is omitted from some rows. Given values are once, few, many or a class for expanded clones.

d_gene,abundance,len,v_gene,j_gene,CDR3aa,CDR3nt
NA,few,11,TRBV20-1,TRBJ2-7,CSVRTAYEQYF,TGCAGTGTTCGGACAGCGTACGAGCAGTACTTC
NA,few,15,TRBV11-2,TRBJ2-1,CASSLDLGGPPEQFF,TGTGCCAGCAGCTTAGATTTGGGAGGCCCGCCTGAGCAGTTCTTC
TRBD1,NA,15,TRBV2,TRBJ2-2,CASSTRTGDTGELFF,TGTGCCAGCAGTACACGGACAGGGGACACCGGGGAGCTGTTTTTT
TRBD1,few,14,TRBV28,TRBJ1-1,CASRSRGGGTEAFF,TGTGCCAGCAGGTCAAGAGGGGGCGGCACTGAAGCTTTCTTT
NA,few,16,TRBV6-1,TRBJ2-2,CASSDPRVSHTGELFF,TGTGCCAGCAGTGACCCCAGGGTTTCGCACACCGGGGAGCTGTTTTTT
NA,few,11,TRBV18,TRBJ2-7,CASSPPLKQYF,TGTGCCAGCTCACCACCCCTCAAGCAGTACTTC
TRBD2,few,16,TRBV28,TRBJ2-3,CASSLLGLAATDTQYF,TGTGCCAGCAGTTTACTTGGACTAGCGGCAACAGATACGCAGTATTTT
NA,few,13,TRBV5-6,TRBJ2-7,CASSWGTAYEQYF,TGTGCCAGCAGCTGGGGGACGGCATACGAGCAGTACTTC
TRBD2,few,17,TRBV4-1,TRBJ2-1,CASSQALRTSGYNEQFF,TGCGCCAGCAGCCAAGCGCTCCGGACTAGCGGCTACAATGAGCAGTTCTTC
NA,many,12,TRBV2,TRBJ2-1,CASRRVTGEQFF,TGTGCCAGCAGAAGAGTGACCGGTGAGCAGTTCTTC
NA,NA,15,TRBV30,TRBJ2-1,CAWRRGDGTYNEQFF,TGTGCCTGGAGGAGGGGGGACGGCACCTACAATGAGCAGTTCTTC
NA,NA,16,TRBV15,TRBJ2-6,CATSRTLGSGANVLTF,TGTGCCACCAGCAGAACACTCGGCTCTGGGGCCAACGTCCTGACTTTC
NA,NA,17,TRBV10-3,TRBJ2-1,CAISESGRTPYGDEQFF,TGTGCCATCAGTGAGTCGGGTAGGACACCCTACGGCGATGAGCAGTTCTTC
NA,few,12,TRBV4-1,TRBJ1-5,CASSSNKRTKHF,TGCGCCAGCAGCTCAAATAAACGGACCAAGCATTTT
NA,many,14,TRBV30,TRBJ1-4,CAWSLTTFNEKLFF,TGTGCCTGGAGTTTAACCACCTTTAATGAAAAACTGTTTTTT
NA,medium-sized,13,TRBV29-1,TRBJ1-1,CSAMIGGNTEAFF,TGCAGCGCTATGATAGGAGGAAACACTGAAGCTTTCTTT
NA,few,13,TRBV19,TRBJ2-2,CASGPRNTGELFF,TGTGCCAGTGGGCCTAGGAACACCGGGGAGCTGTTTTTT
NA,many,13,TRBV5-1,TRBJ1-5,CASSLDGDQPQHF,TGCGCCAGCAGCTTGGATGGGGACCAGCCCCAGCATTTT
NA,few,14,TRBV18,TRBJ2-7,CASSPSPTLYEQYF,TGTGCCAGCTCACCCAGCCCGACGCTCTACGAGCAGTACTTC
NA,few,12,TRBV25-1,TRBJ2-7,CASRFSGHEQYF,TGTGCCAGCCGATTCTCGGGCCACGAGCAGTACTTC
NA,few,15,TRBV30,TRBJ2-1,CAWSVPRASGNEQFF,TGTGCCTGGAGTGTACCCCGTGCGTCAGGCAATGAGCAGTTCTTC
TRBD1,NA,14,TRBV6-6,TRBJ2-7,CASSGRDSSYEQYF,TGTGCCAGCAGTGGCCGGGACAGCTCCTACGAGCAGTACTTC
NA,NA,12,TRBV30,TRBJ1-1,CAWVPVYTEAFF,TGTGCCTGGGTACCGGTCTACACTGAAGCTTTCTTT
TRBD2,NA,13,TRBV30,TRBJ2-7,CAWSVGGGYEQYF,TGTGCCTGGAGTGTAGGCGGGGGCTACGAGCAGTACTTC
NA,few,13,TRBV11-2,TRBJ2-3,CASSLDRTDTQYF,TGTGCCAGCAGCTTAGACCGCACAGATACGCAGTATTTT
NA,NA,11,TRBV30,TRBJ2-4,CAWGAPFIQYF,TGTGCCTGGGGGGCCCCATTCATTCAGTACTTC
TRBD1,NA,18,TRBV7-2,TRBJ2-6,CASSSQGASRTGANVLTF,TGTGCCAGCAGCTCACAGGGGGCCTCACGGACTGGGGCCAACGTCCTGACTTTC
TRBD2,few,16,TRBV7-2,TRBJ2-4,CASSLQAGVIKNIQYF,TGTGCCAGCAGCTTACAAGCGGGAGTCATAAAAAACATTCAGTACTTC
NA,medium-sized,15,TRBV2,TRBJ2-5,CASTRDRSPLETQYF,TGTGCCAGCACCCGGGACCGGAGCCCATTAGAGACCCAGTACTTC
NA,few,15,TRBV7-6,TRBJ2-1,CASSSGRSSYNEQFF,TGTGCCAGCAGTTCTGGACGCAGCTCCTACAATGAGCAGTTCTTC
NA,few,16,TRBV10-3,TRBJ2-1,CAISPPGGSSYNEQFF,TGTGCCATCAGTCCCCCGGGCGGCAGCTCCTACAATGAGCAGTTCTTC
TRBD2,NA,18,TRBV7-9,TRBJ2-1,CASRPRGGGLAVYNEQFF,TGTGCCAGCCGCCCCCGGGGCGGTGGACTAGCGGTCTACAATGAGCAGTTCTTC
TRBD2,few,16,TRBV7-2,TRBJ2-3,CASRRQAGARGDTQYF,TGTGCCAGCAGGCGGCAAGCGGGGGCAAGAGGAGATACGCAGTATTTT
TRBD2,NA,15,TRBV7-9,TRBJ2-5,CASSPGRGGAETQYF,TGTGCCAGCAGCCCAGGCCGGGGAGGGGCGGAGACCCAGTACTTC
NA,few,16,TRBV28,TRBJ2-2,CASSLYDSANTGELFF,TGTGCCAGCAGTTTATACGACAGCGCGAACACCGGGGAGCTGTTTTTT
NA,NA,14,TRBV5-1,TRBJ1-5,CASSLGASNQPQHF,TGCGCCAGCAGCTTGGGGGCAAGCAATCAGCCCCAGCATTTT
NA,many,13,TRBV30,TRBJ1-5,CASEDGSNQPQHF,TGTGCCTCCGAGGACGGTAGCAATCAGCCCCAGCATTTT
NA,few,13,TRBV9,TRBJ2-1,CASSVGVAHEQFF,TGTGCCAGCAGCGTAGGGGTAGCACATGAGCAGTTCTTC
NA,many,15,TRBV25-1,TRBJ2-5,CASSEYSWDQETQYF,TGTGCCAGCAGTGAGTATTCGTGGGACCAAGAGACCCAGTACTTC
TRBD1,NA,14,TRBV18,TRBJ2-7,CASAPRQGHWEQYF,TGTGCCAGCGCACCCCGACAGGGGCACTGGGAGCAGTACTTC
TRBD2,many,14,TRBV5-4,TRBJ2-7,CASSLASGSGEQYF,TGTGCCAGCAGCTTGGCTAGCGGGAGCGGCGAGCAGTACTTC
NA,NA,14,TRBV7-2,TRBJ2-2,CASSRDRGTGELFF,TGTGCCAGCAGTCGCGACAGAGGGACCGGGGAGCTGTTTTTT
NA,NA,13,TRBV10-1,TRBJ2-7,CANSQGSTGEQYF,TGCGCCAACTCTCAGGGTTCCACGGGCGAGCAGTACTTC
NA,NA,14,TRBV4-2,TRBJ1-2,CASSRDRYNYGYTF,TGTGCCAGCAGCCGAGACAGGTATAACTATGGCTACACCTTC
NA,NA,13,TRBV10-3,TRBJ1-1,CAHQTDMNTEAFF,TGTGCCCACCAGACGGATATGAACACTGAAGCTTTCTTT
NA,NA,11,TRBV20-1,TRBJ1-1,CSAWGNTEAFF,TGCAGTGCTTGGGGGAACACTGAAGCTTTCTTT
TRBD1,many,13,TRBV29-1,TRBJ2-5,CSVEGQEGETQYF,TGCAGCGTTGAGGGACAGGAGGGAGAGACCCAGTACTTC
NA,NA,14,TRBV4-1,TRBJ1-4,CASSQESRNEKLFF,TGCGCCAGCAGCCAAGAATCCCGGAATGAAAAACTGTTTTTT
NA,few,16,TRBV5-1,TRBJ2-3,CASSLANPRGEDTQYF,TGCGCCAGCAGCTTGGCAAATCCCAGGGGTGAGGATACGCAGTATTTT
NA,many,12,TRBV25-1,TRBJ2-5,CASSGHEETQYF,TGTGCCAGCAGCGGACACGAAGAGACCCAGTACTTC